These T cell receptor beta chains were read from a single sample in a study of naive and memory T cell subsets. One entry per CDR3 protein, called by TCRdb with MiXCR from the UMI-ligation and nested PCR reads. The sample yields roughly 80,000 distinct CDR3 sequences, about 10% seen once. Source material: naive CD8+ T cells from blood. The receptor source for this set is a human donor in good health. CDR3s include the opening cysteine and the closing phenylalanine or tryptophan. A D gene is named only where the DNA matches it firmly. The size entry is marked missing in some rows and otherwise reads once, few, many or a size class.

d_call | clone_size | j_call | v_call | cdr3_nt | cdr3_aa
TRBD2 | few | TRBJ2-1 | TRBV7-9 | TGTGCCAGCAATCCCGGACTAGCTGGGGGGCAGTTCTTC | CASNPGLAGGQFF
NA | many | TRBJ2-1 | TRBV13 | TGTGCCAGCAGCTTGGCGGGATACAATGAGCAGTTCTTC | CASSLAGYNEQFF
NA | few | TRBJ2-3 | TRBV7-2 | TGTGCCAGCAGCTTATTCGGCGACGGATCGCGCACAGATACGCAGTATTTT | CASSLFGDGSRTDTQYF
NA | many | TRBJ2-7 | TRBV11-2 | TGTGCCAGCAGCCCATACAACAGCTACGAGCAGTACTTC | CASSPYNSYEQYF
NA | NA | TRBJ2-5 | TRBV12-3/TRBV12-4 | TGTGCCAGCAGCAACGCCTTGGAGACCCAGTACTTC | CASSNALETQYF
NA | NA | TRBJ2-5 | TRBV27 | TGTGCCAGCAGTTTCTCAGGGAATCTAGAGACCCAGTACTTC | CASSFSGNLETQYF
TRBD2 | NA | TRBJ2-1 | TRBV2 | TGTGCCACCGGGACTAGCGGGAGGGCCGATGAGCAGTTCTTC | CATGTSGRADEQFF
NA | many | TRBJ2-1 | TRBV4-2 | TGTGCCAGCAGCCAATTAGCGGCTCGGGATGAGCAGTTCTTC | CASSQLAARDEQFF
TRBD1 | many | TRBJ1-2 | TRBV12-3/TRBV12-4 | TGTGCCAGCAGTTACACAGGGGGCGATGGCTACACCTTC | CASSYTGGDGYTF
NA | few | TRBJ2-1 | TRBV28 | TGTGCCAGCAGGAAAGCCAGGACAAGAGTGAATGAGCAGTTCTTC | CASRKARTRVNEQFF
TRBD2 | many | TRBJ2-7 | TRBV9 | TGTGCCAGCAGCGCGGGGGGGCCTTACGAGCAGTACTTC | CASSAGGPYEQYF
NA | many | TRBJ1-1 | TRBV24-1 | TGTGCCACCAGTGAAACTCCCGGGGCCCTGGGCCTGAACACTGAAGCTTTCTTT | CATSETPGALGLNTEAFF
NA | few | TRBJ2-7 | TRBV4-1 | TGCGCCAGCAGCCCCTCGCTCTCCTACGAGCAGTACTTC | CASSPSLSYEQYF
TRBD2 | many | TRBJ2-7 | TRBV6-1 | TGTGCCAGCAGTGGACCTAAGCGGGAGAAGGGCTACGAGCAGTACTTC | CASSGPKREKGYEQYF
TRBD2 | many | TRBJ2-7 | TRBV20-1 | TGCAGTGCTAAAGATAGCGGGATGATCGAGCAGTACTTC | CSAKDSGMIEQYF
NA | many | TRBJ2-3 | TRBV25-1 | TGTGCCAGCAGTGAGGGGGCCGCGGCAGGGGTGTACACAGATACGCAGTATTTT | CASSEGAAAGVYTDTQYF
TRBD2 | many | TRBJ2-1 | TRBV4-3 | TGCGCCAGCAGCCACTTACTAGCGGGAGTCGCCAATGAGCAGTTCTTC | CASSHLLAGVANEQFF